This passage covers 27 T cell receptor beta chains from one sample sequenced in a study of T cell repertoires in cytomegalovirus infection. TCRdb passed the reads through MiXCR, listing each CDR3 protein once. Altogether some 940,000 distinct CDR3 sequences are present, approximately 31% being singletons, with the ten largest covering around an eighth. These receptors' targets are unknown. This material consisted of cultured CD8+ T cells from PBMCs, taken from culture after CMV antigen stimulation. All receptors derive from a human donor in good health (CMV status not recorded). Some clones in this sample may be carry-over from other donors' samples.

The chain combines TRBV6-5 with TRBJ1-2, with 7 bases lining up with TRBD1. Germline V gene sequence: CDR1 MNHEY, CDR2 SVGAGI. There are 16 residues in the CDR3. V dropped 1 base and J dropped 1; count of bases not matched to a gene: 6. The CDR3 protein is CASSYWDSRLNYGYTF. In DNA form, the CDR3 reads TGTGCCAGCAGTTACTGGGACAGCAGACTTAACTATGGCTACACCTTC.

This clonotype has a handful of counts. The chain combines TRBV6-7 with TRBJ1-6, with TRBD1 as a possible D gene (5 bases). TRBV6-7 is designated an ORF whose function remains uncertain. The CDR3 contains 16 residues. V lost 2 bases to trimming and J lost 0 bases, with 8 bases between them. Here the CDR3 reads CASSYPRVSYNSPLHF. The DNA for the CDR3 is TGTGCCAGCAGTTACCCCAGGGTCTCCTATAATTCACCCCTCCACTTT.

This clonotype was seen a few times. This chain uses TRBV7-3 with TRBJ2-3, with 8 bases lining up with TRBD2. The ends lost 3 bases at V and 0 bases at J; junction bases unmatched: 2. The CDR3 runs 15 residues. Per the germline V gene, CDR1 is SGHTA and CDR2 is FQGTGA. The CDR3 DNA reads TGTGCCAGCAGCTTCTTAGCGGGGAGCACAGATACGCAGTATTTT. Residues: CASSFLAGSTDTQYF.

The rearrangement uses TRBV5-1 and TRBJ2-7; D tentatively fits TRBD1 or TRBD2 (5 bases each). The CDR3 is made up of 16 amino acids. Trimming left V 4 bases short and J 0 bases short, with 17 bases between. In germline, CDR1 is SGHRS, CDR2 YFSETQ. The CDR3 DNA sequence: TGCGCCAGCAGCACCGGACTGGGGACGACCTCCTACGAGCAGTACTTC. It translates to CASSTGLGTTSYEQYF.

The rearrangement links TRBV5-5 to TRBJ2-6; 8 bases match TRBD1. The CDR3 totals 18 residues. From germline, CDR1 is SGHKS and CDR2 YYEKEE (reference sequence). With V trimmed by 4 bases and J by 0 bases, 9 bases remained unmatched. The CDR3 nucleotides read TGTGCCAGCAGCCCCTGGACAGGGCCCAGCTCTGGGGCCAACGTCCTGACTTTC. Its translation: CASSPWTGPSSGANVLTF.

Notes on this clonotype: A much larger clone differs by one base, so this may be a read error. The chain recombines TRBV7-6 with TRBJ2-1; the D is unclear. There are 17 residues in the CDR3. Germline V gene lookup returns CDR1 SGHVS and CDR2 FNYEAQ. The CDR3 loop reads CAGSPASQGWGYNEQFF. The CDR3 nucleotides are TGTGCCGGCAGCCCGGCTTCTCAAGGGTGGGGATACAATGAGCAGTTCTTC.

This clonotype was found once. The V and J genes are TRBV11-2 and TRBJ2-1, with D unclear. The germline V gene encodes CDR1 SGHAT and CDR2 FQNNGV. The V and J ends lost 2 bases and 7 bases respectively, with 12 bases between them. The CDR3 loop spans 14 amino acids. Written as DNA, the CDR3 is TGTGCCAGCAGCTTAAGTTTTATGAGTAATGAGCAGTTCTTC. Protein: CASSLSFMSNEQFF.

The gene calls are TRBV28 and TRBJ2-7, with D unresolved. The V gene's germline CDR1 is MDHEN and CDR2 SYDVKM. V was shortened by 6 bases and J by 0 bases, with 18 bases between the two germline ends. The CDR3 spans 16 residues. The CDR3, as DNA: TGTGCCAGCAGCCCGAGGAGCCGGACCCACTCCTACGAGCAGTACGTC. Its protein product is CASSPRSRTHSYEQYV.

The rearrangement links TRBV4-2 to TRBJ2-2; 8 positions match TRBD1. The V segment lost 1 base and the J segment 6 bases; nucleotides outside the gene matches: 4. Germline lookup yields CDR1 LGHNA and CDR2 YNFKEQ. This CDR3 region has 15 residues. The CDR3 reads CASSQGVQGAGELFF. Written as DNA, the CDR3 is TGTGCCAGCAGCCAAGGGGTACAGGGGGCCGGGGAGCTGTTTTTT.

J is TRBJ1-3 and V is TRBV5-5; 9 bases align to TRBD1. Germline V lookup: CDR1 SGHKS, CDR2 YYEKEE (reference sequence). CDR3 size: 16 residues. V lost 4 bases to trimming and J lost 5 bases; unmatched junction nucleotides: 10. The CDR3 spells CASSPGRGTGRNTIYF. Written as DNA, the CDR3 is TGTGCCAGCAGCCCCGGGCGGGGGACAGGGAGAAACACCATATATTTT.

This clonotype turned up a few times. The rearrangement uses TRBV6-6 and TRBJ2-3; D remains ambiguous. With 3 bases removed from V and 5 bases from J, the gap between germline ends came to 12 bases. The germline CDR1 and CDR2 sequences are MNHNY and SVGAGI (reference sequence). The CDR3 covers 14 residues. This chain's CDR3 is CASSYRTNGDTQYF. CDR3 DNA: TGTGCCAGCAGTTATCGGACGAACGGAGATACGCAGTATTTT.

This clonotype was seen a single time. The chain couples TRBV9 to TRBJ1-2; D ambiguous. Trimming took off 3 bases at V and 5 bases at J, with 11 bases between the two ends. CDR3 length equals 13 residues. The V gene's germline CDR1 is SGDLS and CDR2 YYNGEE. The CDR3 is CASSGPPIYGYTF. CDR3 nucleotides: TGTGCCAGCAGCGGACCCCCTATATATGGCTACACCTTC.

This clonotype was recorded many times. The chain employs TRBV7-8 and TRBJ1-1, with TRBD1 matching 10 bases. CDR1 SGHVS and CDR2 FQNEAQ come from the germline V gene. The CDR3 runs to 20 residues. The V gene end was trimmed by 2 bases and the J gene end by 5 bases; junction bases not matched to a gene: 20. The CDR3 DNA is TGTGCCAGCAGCTTAAGAGCCCGATCCCTGGGACAGGGGTTCGAGACTGAAGCTTTCTTT. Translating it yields CASSLRARSLGQGFETEAFF. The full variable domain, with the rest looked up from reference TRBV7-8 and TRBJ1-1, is GAGVSQSPRYKVAKRGQDVALRCDPISGHVSLFWYQQALGQGPEFLTYFQNEAQLDKSGLPSDRFFAERPEGSVSTLKIQRTQQEDSAVYLCASSLRARSLGQGFETEAFFGQGTRLTVV.

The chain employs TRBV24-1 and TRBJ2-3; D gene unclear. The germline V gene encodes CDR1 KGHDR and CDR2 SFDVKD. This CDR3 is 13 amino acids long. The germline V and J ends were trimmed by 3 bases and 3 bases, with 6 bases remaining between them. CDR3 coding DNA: TGTGCCACCAGTGATCCACTGACAGATACGCAGTATTTT. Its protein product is CATSDPLTDTQYF.

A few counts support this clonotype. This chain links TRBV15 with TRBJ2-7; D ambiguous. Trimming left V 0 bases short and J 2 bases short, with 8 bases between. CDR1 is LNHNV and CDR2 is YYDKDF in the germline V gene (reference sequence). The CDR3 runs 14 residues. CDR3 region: CATSRDLGTYEQYV. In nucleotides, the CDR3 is TGTGCCACCAGCAGAGATCTGGGGACCTACGAGCAGTACGTC.

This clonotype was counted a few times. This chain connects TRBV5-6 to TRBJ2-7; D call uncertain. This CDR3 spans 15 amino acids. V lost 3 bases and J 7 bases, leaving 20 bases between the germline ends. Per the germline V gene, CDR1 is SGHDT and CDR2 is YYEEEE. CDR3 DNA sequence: TGTGCCAGCAGCTGGCATGAGGTCCCACCAGAGGAGCAGTACGTC. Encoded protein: CASSWHEVPPEEQYV.

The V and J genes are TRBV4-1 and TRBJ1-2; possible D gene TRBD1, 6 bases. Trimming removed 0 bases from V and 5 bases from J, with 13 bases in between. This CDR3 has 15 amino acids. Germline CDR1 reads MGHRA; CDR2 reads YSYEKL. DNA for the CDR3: TGCGCCAGCAGCCAAGACACAGGGTCAGGGTATGGCTACACCTTC. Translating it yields CASSQDTGSGYGYTF.

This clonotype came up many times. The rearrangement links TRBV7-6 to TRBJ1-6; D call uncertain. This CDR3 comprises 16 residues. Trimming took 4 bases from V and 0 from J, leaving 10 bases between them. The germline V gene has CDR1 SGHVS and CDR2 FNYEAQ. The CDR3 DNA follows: TGTGCCAGCAGCTCAGGACTGAACTCCTATAATTCACCCCTCCACTTT. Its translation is CASSSGLNSYNSPLHF.

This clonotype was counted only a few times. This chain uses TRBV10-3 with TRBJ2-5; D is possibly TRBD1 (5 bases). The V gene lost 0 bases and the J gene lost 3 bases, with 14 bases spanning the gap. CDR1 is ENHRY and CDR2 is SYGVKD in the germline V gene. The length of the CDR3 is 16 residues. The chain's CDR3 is CAISESRQGLEETQYF. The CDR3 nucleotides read TGTGCCATCAGTGAGTCGCGGCAGGGATTAGAAGAGACCCAGTACTTC.

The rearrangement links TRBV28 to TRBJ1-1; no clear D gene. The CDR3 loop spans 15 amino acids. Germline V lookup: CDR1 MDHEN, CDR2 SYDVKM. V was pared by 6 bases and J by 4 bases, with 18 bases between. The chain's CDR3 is CASSPKSPWGTEAFF. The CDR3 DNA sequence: TGTGCCAGCAGCCCGAAGTCCCCTTGGGGCACTGAAGCTTTCTTT.

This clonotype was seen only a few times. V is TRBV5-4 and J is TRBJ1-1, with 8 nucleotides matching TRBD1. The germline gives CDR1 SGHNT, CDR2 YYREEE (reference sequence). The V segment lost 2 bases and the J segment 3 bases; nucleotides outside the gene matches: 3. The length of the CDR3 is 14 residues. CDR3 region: CASSFEQGDTEAFF. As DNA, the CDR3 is TGTGCCAGCAGCTTTGAACAGGGGGACACTGAAGCTTTCTTT.

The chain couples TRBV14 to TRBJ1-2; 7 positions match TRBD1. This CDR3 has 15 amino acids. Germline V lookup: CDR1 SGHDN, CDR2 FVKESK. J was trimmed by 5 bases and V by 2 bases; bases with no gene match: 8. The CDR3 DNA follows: TGTGCCAGCAGCCAATATAACAGGGGAGGATATGGCTACACCTTC. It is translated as CASSQYNRGGYGYTF.

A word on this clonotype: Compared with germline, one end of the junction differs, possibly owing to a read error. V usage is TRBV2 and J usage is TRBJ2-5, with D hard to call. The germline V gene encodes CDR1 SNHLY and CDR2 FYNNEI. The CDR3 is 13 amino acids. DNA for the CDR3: TGTGCCAACAGTGTGGGTAGCAGAGAGACCCAGTACTTC. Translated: CANSVGSRETQYF.

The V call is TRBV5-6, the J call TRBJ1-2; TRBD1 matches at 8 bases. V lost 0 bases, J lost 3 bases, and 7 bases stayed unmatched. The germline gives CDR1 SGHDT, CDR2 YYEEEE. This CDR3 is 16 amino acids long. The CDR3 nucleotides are TGTGCCAGCAGCTTGGGGGGATGGACAGGGCACTATGGCTACACCTTC. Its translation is CASSLGGWTGHYGYTF.

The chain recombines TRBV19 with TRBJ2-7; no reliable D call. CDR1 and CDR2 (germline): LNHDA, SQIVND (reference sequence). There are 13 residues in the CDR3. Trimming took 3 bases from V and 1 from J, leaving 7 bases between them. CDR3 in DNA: TGTGCCAGTAGTATCGTGGGGTCCTACGAGCAGTACTTC. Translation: CASSIVGSYEQYF.

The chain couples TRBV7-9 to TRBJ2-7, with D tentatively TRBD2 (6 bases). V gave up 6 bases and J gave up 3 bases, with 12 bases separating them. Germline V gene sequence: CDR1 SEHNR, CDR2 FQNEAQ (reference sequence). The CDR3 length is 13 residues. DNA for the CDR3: TGTGCCAGCAGGGCGGGACCCTACTACGAGCAGTACTTC. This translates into CASRAGPYYEQYF.

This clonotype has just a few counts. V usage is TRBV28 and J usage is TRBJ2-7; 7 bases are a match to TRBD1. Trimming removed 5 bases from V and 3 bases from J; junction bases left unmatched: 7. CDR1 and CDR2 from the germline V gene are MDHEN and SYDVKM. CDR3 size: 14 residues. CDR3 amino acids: CASSRTGLFYEQYV. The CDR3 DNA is TGTGCCAGCAGTAGGACAGGTTTGTTCTACGAGCAGTACGTC.